Detailed here is one TCR beta chain. The CDR3 runs 14 residues. The germline V gene encodes CDR1 GTSNPN and CDR2 SVGIG (reference sequence). V was shortened by 1 base and J by 7 bases, with 16 bases between the two germline ends. The sample comes from a study of blood T cell repertoires in COVID-19. About the study: Collection of acute and convalescent COVID-19 samples took place in the United States, Italy and Spain. T cells, B-cell-depleted T cells, or PBMCs supplied cDNA or gDNA.

Authors' methods: Reference gene primer amplification yielded estimated nucleated cell counts. Generated by immunoSEQ multiplex PCR, the TCRdb table keeps only in-frame clones and is missing some. That table supplies the V and J calls and clone size; D and trimming were determined from the DNA. The sample gives around 150,000 clones, approximately 86% of which show up once; roughly 8.2% is in the top ten. The clonotype comes from a man in his 60s with acute or convalescent COVID-19. The chain carries TRBV30 and TRBJ1-2; D is perhaps TRBD1 (6 bases). Sequenced sample: peripheral blood. This CDR3 is CAWSGPSGAIGYTF. CDR3 DNA: TGTGCCTGGAGTGGTCCCTCAGGGGCAATTGGCTACACCTTC.